This T cell receptor (beta chain) came from a study of blood T cell repertoires in COVID-19. In the study overall: From T cells, B-cell-depleted T cells, or PBMCs came the material, which was cDNA or gDNA.

Data came from immunoSEQ multiplex PCR; TCRdb stores just in-frame clones and leaves some out. The sample has more than 200,000 clones; approximately 84% are singletons. Germline-derived CDR1 and CDR2 are SGHRS and YFSETQ. The CDR3 is 15 residues long. For this clone: Compared with germline, one end of the junction differs, possibly owing to a read error.

Participant-reported clinical history was the basis for cohort assignment. Two consecutive negative NP/OP PCR tests, clearance, or resolved symptoms defined Cohort 3 recovery. This clonotype was sampled from a man aged 60 to 69 who had recovered from COVID-19. The chain has TRBV5-1 and TRBJ1-4; 7 nucleotides agree with TRBD1. The sample was PBMCs or T cells enriched from blood (not recorded which). CDR3 region: CASSLVGQTIEKLFF. The CDR3 nucleotides read TGCGCCAGCAGCTTGGTGGGACAGACTATTGAAAAACTGTTTTTT.